Sequencing of this T cell receptor beta chain was carried out in a study of regulatory T cells in long-lasting Graves disease. This clonotype was picked up many times. iRepertoire HTBI primers and Arm-PCR of CDR3 regions built TCR beta libraries. One entry per CDR3 protein, called by TCRdb with MiXCR from the multiplex PCR reads. Among a few hundred thousand distinct CDR3 sequences listed, approximately 20% were seen once. Stated time point: newly diagnosed GD, antithyroid drugs for less than 3 months. RNA extracted from PBMCs served as the sequencing template. CDR1 SEHNR and CDR2 FQNEAQ come from the germline V gene (reference sequence). The CDR3 has 15 residues. Germline trimming cut 5 bases from V and 8 bases from J; bases unmatched to any gene: 9. These data are also associated with another study on T cells in Graves' hyperthyroidism and ophthalmopathy. That study adds: The majority of expanded thyroid clonotypes above 0.001 also appeared in blood.

The sequence came from a woman in her twenties or thirties with Graves disease. The input for sequencing was peripheral blood mononuclear cells (PBMCs), taken at new diagnosis, from a patient treated with antithyroid drugs. The chain joins TRBV7-9 to TRBJ1-1; 12 bases are shared with TRBD1. The CDR3 here is CASSTRDRGQGEAFF. The DNA for the CDR3 is TGTGCCAGCAGCACCCGGGACAGGGGGCAGGGAGAAGCTTTCTTT.